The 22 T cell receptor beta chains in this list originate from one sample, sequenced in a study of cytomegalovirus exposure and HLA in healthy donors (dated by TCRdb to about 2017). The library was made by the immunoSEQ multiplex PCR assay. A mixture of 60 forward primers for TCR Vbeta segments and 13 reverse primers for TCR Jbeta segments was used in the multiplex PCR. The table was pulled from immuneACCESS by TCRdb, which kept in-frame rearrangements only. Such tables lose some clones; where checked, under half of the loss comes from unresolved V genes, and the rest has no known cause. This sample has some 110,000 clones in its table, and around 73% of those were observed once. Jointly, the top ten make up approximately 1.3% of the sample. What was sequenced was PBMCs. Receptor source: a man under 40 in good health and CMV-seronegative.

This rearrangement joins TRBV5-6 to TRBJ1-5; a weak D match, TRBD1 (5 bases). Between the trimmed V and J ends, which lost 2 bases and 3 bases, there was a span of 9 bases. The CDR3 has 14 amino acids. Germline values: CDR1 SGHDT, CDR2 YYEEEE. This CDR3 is CASSFRQNNQPQHF. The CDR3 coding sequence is TGTGCCAGCAGCTTCAGACAGAACAATCAGCCCCAGCATTTT.

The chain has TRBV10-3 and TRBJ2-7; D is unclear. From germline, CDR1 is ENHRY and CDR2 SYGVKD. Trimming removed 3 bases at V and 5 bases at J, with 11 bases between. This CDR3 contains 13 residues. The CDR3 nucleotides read TGTGCCATCAGTGAATTGGAGCCTGACGAGCAGTACTTC. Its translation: CAISELEPDEQYF.

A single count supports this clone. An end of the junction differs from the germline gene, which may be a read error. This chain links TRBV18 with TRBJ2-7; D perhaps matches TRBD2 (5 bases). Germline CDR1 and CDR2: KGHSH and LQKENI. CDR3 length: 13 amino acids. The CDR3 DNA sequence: TGTGCCAGCTCGCCACCGGCCCGACTAGAGCAGTACTTC. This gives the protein CASSPPARLEQYF.

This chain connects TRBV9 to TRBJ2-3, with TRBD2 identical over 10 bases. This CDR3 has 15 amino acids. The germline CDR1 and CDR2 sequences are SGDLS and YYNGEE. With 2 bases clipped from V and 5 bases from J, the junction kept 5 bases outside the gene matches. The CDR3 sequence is CASSVSGRLGDTQYF. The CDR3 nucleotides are TGTGCCAGCAGCGTTAGCGGGAGGTTAGGAGATACGCAGTATTTT.

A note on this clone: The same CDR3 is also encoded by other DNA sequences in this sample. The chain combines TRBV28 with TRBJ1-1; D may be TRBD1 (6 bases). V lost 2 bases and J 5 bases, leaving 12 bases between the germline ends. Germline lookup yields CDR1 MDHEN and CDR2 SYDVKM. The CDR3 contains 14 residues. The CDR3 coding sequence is TGTGCCAGCAGTTTAATTGGGGGCGCAACTGAAGCTTTCTTT. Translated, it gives CASSLIGGATEAFF.

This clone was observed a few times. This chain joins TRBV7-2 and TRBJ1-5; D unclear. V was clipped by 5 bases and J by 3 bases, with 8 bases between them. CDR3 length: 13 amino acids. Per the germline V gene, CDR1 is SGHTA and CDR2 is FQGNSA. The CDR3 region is CASSTSSNQPQHF. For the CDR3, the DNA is TGTGCCAGCAGCACATCCTCCAATCAGCCCCAGCATTTT.

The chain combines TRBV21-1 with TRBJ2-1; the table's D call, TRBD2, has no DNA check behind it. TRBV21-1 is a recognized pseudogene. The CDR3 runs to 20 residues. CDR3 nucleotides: TGTGCCAGCAGCAATCTTTGTTGGGCGGAGAGGCGGGAGGTCTACAATGAGCAGTTCTTC. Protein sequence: CASSNLCWAERREVYNEQFF.

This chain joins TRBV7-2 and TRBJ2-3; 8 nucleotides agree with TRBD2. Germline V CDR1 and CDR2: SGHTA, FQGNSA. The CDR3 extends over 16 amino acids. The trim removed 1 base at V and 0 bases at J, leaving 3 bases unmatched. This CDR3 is CASSLVASGSTDTQYF. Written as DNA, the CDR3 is TGTGCCAGCAGCTTAGTGGCTAGCGGGAGCACAGATACGCAGTATTTT.

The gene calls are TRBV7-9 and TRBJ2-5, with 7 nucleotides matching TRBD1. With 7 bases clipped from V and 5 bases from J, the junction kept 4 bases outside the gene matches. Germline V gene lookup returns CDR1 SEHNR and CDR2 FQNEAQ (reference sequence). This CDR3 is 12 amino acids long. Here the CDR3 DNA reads TGTGCCAGCACCCCCAGGGGGGAGACCCAGTACTTC. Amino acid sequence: CASTPRGETQYF.

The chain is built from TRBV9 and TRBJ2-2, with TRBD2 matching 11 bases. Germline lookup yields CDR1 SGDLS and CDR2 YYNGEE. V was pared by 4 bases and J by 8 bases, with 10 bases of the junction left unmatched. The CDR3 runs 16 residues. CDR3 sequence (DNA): TGTGCCAGCAGCCATCGTGATAGCGGGAGGGTGGGGGAGCTGTTTTTT. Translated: CASSHRDSGRVGELFF.

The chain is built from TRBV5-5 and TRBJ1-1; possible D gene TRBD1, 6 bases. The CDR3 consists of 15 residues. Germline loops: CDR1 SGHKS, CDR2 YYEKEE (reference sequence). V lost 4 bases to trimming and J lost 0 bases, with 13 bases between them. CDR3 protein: CASSRPTGLNTEAFF. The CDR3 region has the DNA TGTGCCAGCAGCCGACCAACAGGGCTGAACACTGAAGCTTTCTTT.

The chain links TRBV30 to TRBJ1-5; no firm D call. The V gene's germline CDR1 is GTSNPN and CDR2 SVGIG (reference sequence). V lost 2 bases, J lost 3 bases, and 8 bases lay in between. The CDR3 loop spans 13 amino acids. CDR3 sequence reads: CAWSTRFNQPQHF. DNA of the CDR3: TGTGCCTGGAGTACACGTTTCAATCAGCCCCAGCATTTT.

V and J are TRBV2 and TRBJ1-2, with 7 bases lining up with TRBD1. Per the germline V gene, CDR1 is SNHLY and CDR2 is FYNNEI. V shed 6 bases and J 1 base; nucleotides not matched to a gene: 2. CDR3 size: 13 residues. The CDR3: CASRGDSNYGYTF. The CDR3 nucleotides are TGTGCCAGCAGGGGGGACAGTAACTATGGCTACACCTTC.

CDR3 nucleotides: TGCGCCAGCAGCCTTATTGGGAGGGTTACTGAAGCTTTCTTT. It specifies CASSLIGRVTEAFF. The rearrangement uses TRBV4-3 and TRBJ1-1; D is unclear. The V end was cut by 4 bases, the J end by 5 bases, with 14 bases between. CDR3 length: 14 residues. Per germline, CDR1 LGHNA and CDR2 YSLEER.

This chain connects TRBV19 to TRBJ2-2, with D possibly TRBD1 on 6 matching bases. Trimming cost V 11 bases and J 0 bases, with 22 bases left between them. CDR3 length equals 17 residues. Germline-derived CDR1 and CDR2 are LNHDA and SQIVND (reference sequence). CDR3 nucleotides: TGTGCCGTCACCTCTCAGCCGGGACACACGAACACCGGGGAGCTGTTTTTT. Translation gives CAVTSQPGHTNTGELFF.

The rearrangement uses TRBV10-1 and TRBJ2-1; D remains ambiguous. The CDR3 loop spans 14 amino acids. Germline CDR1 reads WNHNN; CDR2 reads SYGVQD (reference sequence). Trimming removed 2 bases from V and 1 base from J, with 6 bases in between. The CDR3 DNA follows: TGCGCCAGCAGTGAGGCCGGGTCCTACAATGAGCAGTTCTTC. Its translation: CASSEAGSYNEQFF.

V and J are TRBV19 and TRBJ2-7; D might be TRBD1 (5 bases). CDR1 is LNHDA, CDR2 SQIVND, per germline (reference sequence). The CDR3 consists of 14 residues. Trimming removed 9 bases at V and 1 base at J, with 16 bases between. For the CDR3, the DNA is TGTGCCAGCGGAACAGGCCCCGGGTCCTACGAGCAGTACTTC. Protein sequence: CASGTGPGSYEQYF. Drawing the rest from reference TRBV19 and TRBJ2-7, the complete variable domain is DGGITQSPKYLFRKEGQNVTLSCEQNLNHDAMYWYRQDPGQGLRLIYYSQIVNDFQKGDIAEGYSVSREKKESFPLTVTSAQKNPTAFYLCASGTGPGSYEQYFGPGTRLTVT.

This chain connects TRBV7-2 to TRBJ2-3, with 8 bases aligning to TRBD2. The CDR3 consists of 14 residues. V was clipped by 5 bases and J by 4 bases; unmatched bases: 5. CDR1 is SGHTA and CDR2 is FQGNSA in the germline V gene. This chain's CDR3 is CASSHGGGPDTQYF. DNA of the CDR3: TGTGCCAGCAGCCACGGGGGGGGCCCAGATACGCAGTATTTT.

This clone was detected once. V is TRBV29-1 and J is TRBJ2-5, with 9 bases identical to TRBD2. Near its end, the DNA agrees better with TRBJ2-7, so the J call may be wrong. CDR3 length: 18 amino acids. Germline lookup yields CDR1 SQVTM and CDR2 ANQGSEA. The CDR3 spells CSAYLPPAGGSMHYEQYF. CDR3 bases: TGCAGCGCCTACCTACCCCCCGCGGGGGGGAGCATGCACTACGAGCAGTACTTC.

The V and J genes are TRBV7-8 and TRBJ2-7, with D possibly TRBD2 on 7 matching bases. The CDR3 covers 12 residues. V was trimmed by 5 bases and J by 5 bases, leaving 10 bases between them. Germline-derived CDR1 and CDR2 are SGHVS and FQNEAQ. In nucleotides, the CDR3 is TGTGCCAGCAGCCCGGGGGGCAACGAGCAGTACTTC. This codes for CASSPGGNEQYF.

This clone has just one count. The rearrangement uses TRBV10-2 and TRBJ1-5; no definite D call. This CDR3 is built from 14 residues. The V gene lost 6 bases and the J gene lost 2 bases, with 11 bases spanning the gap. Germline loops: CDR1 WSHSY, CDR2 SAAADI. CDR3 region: CASRPGSGNQPQHF. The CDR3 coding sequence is TGCGCCAGCAGACCGGGGAGCGGCAATCAGCCCCAGCATTTT.

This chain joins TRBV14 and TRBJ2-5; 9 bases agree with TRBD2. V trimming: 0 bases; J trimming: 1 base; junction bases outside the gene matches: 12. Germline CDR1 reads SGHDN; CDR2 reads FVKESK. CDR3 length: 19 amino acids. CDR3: CASSQDPRLAAPAQETQYF. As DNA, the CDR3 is TGTGCCAGCAGCCAAGATCCGAGACTAGCGGCACCGGCCCAAGAGACCCAGTACTTC.